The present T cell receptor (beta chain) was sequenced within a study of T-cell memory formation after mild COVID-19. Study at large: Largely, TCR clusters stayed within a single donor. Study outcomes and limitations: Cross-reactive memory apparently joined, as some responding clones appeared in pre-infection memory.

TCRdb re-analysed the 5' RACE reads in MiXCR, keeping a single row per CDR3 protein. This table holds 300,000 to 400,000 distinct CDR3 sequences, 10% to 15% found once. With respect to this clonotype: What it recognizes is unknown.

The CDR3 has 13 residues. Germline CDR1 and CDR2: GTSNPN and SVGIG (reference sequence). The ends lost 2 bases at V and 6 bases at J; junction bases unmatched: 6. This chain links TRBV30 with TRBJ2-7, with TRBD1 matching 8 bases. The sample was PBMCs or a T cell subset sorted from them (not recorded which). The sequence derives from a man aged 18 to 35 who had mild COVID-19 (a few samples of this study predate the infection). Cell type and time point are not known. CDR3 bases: TGTGCCTGGAGTATTCGACAGGGGCGCGAGCAGTACTTC. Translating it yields CAWSIRQGREQYF.